The 26 T cell receptor beta chains in this list originate from one sample, sequenced in a study of T-cell memory formation after mild COVID-19. Each CDR3 protein gets one entry after TCRdb re-called the 5' RACE reads with MiXCR. In the table there are fewer than 700,000 distinct CDR3 sequences, about a fifth of which are singletons. The sample consisted of PBMCs or a T cell subset sorted from them (not recorded which). The source is an adult woman who had mild COVID-19 (a few samples of this study predate the infection). Cell type and time point are not known.

J is TRBJ2-3 and V is TRBV7-9; no firm D call. Germline loops: CDR1 SEHNR, CDR2 FQNEAQ (reference sequence). The CDR3 runs 14 residues. Between the trimmed V and J ends, which lost 1 base and 2 bases, there was a span of 7 bases. CDR3 bases: TGTGCCAGCAGCTTAGAGACAATCACAGATACGCAGTATTTT. Residues: CASSLETITDTQYF.

This sequence joins TRBV28 and TRBJ2-7; TRBD2 agrees at 8 bases. From germline, CDR1 is MDHEN and CDR2 SYDVKM. The CDR3 runs 17 residues. The V and J ends lost 3 bases and 0 bases, in that order; junction bases with no gene match: 10. The CDR3 nucleotides read TGTGCCAGCAGTTTGGGAAAGCGGGAGTTCACCTCCTACGAGCAGTACTTC. This sequence encodes CASSLGKREFTSYEQYF.

This clonotype was counted a few times. The chain employs TRBV6-1 and TRBJ1-2; D is ambiguous. Trimming removed 3 bases from V and 8 bases from J, with 19 bases in between. Germline V gives CDR1 MNHNS, CDR2 SASEGT. CDR3 length equals 15 residues. Here the CDR3 reads CASSDRYDTLAGYTF. The CDR3 DNA follows: TGTGCCAGCAGTGACAGATACGACACATTGGCGGGCTACACCTTC.

Remarks on this clonotype: This CDR3 fails to terminate in the conserved phenylalanine or tryptophan, so it likely reflects a read error. This CDR3 is CASSQRDRAQETQYL. CDR3 DNA sequence: TGTGCCAGCAGCCAGCGGGACAGGGCCCAAGAGACCCAGTACTTA. The chain has TRBV3-1 and TRBJ2-5; 9 nucleotides align to TRBD1. V lost 3 bases to trimming and J lost 1 base; unmatched junction nucleotides: 3. CDR1 is LGHDT and CDR2 is YNNKEL in the germline V gene (reference sequence). The CDR3 contains 15 residues.

Notes on this clonotype: A read error may produce the germline difference seen at one junction end. This sequence joins TRBV12-3 or TRBV12-4 and TRBJ1-2; D remains unclear. This CDR3 is 16 amino acids long. CDR3 in amino acids: CASTHTTRVGYYGYTF. Written as DNA, the CDR3 is TGTGCCAGCACCCATACCACGAGGGTGGGGTACTACGGCTACACCTTC.

V is TRBV29-1 and J is TRBJ2-5; either TRBD1 or TRBD2 may fit D (5 bases each). Looked up from germline, CDR1 is SQVTM and CDR2 is ANQGSEA. The CDR3 spans 13 residues. V lost 3 bases and J lost 2, with 10 bases in between. The CDR3 protein is CSVEQGPQETQYF. The CDR3, as DNA: TGCAGCGTTGAGCAGGGACCTCAAGAGACCCAGTACTTC.

In DNA, the CDR3 is TGTGCCAGCAGCCACCCTTCGACAGGGGGGCCCTACGAGCAGTACTTC. This translates into CASSHPSTGGPYEQYF. This chain links TRBV3-1 with TRBJ2-7; 9 nucleotides line up with TRBD1. This CDR3 is 16 amino acids long. With V trimmed by 3 bases and J by 2 bases, 8 bases remained unmatched. Germline loops: CDR1 LGHDT, CDR2 YNNKEL (reference sequence).

This clonotype was found a few times. The gene calls are TRBV2 and TRBJ1-5; TRBD1 matches 8 bases. This CDR3 is 16 amino acids long. The J segment lost 0 bases and the V segment lost 5 bases, leaving 6 bases of the junction unmatched. Germline CDR1 and CDR2: SNHLY and FYNNEI. The CDR3 reads CASSTGGLYSNQPQHF. CDR3 sequence (DNA): TGTGCCAGCAGTACAGGGGGGCTTTATAGCAATCAGCCCCAGCATTTT.

J is TRBJ2-7 and V is TRBV4-1; 7 positions agree with TRBD2. Germline CDR1 MGHRA, CDR2 YSYEKL. V trimming: 8 bases; J trimming: 5 bases; junction bases outside the gene matches: 15. This CDR3 is 15 amino acids long. The DNA for the CDR3 is TGCGCCAGCGGACTGGGGGAGGGCCTACCGAACGAGCAGTACTTC. This encodes CASGLGEGLPNEQYF.

This clonotype showed up just a few times. The chain links TRBV5-1 to TRBJ2-3, with D possibly TRBD2 on 6 matching bases. Germline V gives CDR1 SGHRS, CDR2 YFSETQ. CDR3 size: 16 residues. V lost 0 bases, J lost 1 base, and 12 bases lay in between. The CDR3 DNA reads as TGCGCCAGCAGCTTGGAGAAGGGAGGCGGCACAGATACGCAGTATTTT. Translation: CASSLEKGGGTDTQYF.

This clonotype has just a few counts. V usage is TRBV21-1 and J usage is TRBJ2-5. TRBV21-1 is a recognized pseudogene. The CDR3 is 14 amino acids. The CDR3 region has the DNA TGTGCCAGCAGCTCCACACGGAACCAAGAGACCCAGTACTTC. It codes for CASSSTRNQETQYF.

A few counts support this clonotype. This chain connects TRBV6-6 to TRBJ1-2, with a tentative D call TRBD1 (5 bases). The CDR3 is made up of 15 amino acids. Trimming took off 6 bases at V and 5 bases at J, with 19 bases between the two ends. CDR1 is MNHNY, CDR2 SVGAGI, per germline (reference sequence). The CDR3 reads CASSRTRGVIYGYTF. The CDR3, as DNA: TGTGCCAGCAGCCGGACCCGGGGGGTTATTTATGGCTACACCTTC.

The chain uses TRBV12-3 or TRBV12-4 and TRBJ1-3; D unclear. The CDR3 extends over 15 amino acids. Trimming left V 4 bases short and J 0 bases short, with 10 bases between. CDR3 sequence (DNA): TGTGCCAGCAGTTATACAGCCCTCTCTGGAAACACCATATATTTT. Translated, it gives CASSYTALSGNTIYF.

The chain has TRBV18 and TRBJ2-1; D is perhaps TRBD1 (6 bases). The CDR3 runs to 15 residues. Trimming took off 2 bases at V and 8 bases at J, with 16 bases between the two ends. The germline CDR1 and CDR2 sequences are KGHSH and LQKENI. The CDR3 DNA reads TGTGCCAGCTCACCAGGTACAGGGTTACGCGATGAGCAGTTCTTC. Its translation is CASSPGTGLRDEQFF.

The table lists this clonotype with a few counts. CDR3 DNA sequence: TGCGCCAGCAGCTTGGCCGGCAGACTTCGGAATTCACCCCTCCACTTT. Protein product: CASSLAGRLRNSPLHF. The V and J genes are TRBV5-1 and TRBJ1-6, with D unclear. Germline values: CDR1 SGHRS, CDR2 YFSETQ. V was pared by 0 bases and J by 7 bases, with 14 bases between. CDR3 length equals 16 residues.

The V call is TRBV5-1, the J call TRBJ1-2, with D possibly TRBD1 on 6 matching bases. CDR3 length: 14 amino acids. V gave up 0 bases and J gave up 8 bases, with 14 bases separating them. Per the germline V gene, CDR1 is SGHRS and CDR2 is YFSETQ. CDR3 nucleotides: TGCGCCAGCAGCTTGGGGACAGCTCTAACGGGCTACACCTTC. It codes for CASSLGTALTGYTF.

This sequence joins TRBV11-3 and TRBJ1-1, with a weak D call TRBD1 (5 bases). Germline V gene data show CDR1 as SGHNT and CDR2 as YENEEA. Trimming took off 5 bases at V and 7 bases at J, with 11 bases between the two ends. This CDR3 has 12 amino acids. CDR3 in DNA: TGTGCCAGCAGCGTGGGGGGAGATGAAGCTTTCTTT. This encodes CASSVGGDEAFF.

The CDR3 bases are TGTGCCACCAGTGATTTGAAGGGGCAGGGGGCTTTCTTT. This encodes CATSDLKGQGAFF. The V and J genes are TRBV24-1 and TRBJ1-1; maybe TRBD1 (6 bases). Trimming removed 0 bases at V and 11 bases at J, with 12 bases between. CDR1 and CDR2 from the germline V gene are KGHDR and SFDVKD. The CDR3 consists of 13 residues.

In this sample, this clonotype turned up a few times. The rearrangement joins TRBV29-1 to TRBJ1-1; a possible D gene is TRBD1 (6 bases). The V gene's germline CDR1 is SQVTM and CDR2 ANQGSEA. V lost 3 bases to trimming and J lost 1 base, with 6 bases between them. CDR3 size: 12 residues. CDR3 sequence: CSVDRGNTEAFF. The CDR3 nucleotides read TGCAGCGTTGACAGGGGGAACACTGAAGCTTTCTTT. Supplemented by reference TRBV29-1 and TRBJ1-1, the full variable domain reads SAVISQKPSRDICQRGTSLTIQCQVDSQVTMMFWYRQQPGQSLTLIATANQGSEATYESGFVIDKFPISRPNLTFSTLTVSNMSPEDSSIYLCSVDRGNTEAFFGQGTRLTVV.

The CDR3 DNA is TGTGCCACCAGTGACCCCCTTGGTAGGTACAGCAATGAGCAGTTCTTC. As protein: CATSDPLGRYSNEQFF. The chain recombines TRBV24-1 with TRBJ2-1; D gene unclear. Germline V gene data show CDR1 as KGHDR and CDR2 as SFDVKD. This CDR3 contains 16 residues. V was pared by 4 bases and J by 6 bases, with 18 bases between.

The V gene is TRBV27, the J gene TRBJ2-1; no reliable D call. Germline CDR1 reads MNHEY; CDR2 reads SMNVEV (reference sequence). The CDR3 is 15 amino acids. V shed 2 bases and J shed 8 bases, with 16 bases lying between them. In DNA form, the CDR3 reads TGTGCCAGCAGTTTAATCGACCCGAACCTGTATGAGCAGTTCTTC. Its translation is CASSLIDPNLYEQFF.

The V and J genes are TRBV6-5 and TRBJ1-1; D is ambiguous. The CDR3 consists of 14 residues. V was shortened by 2 bases and J by 1 base, with 8 bases between the two germline ends. CDR1 and CDR2 (germline): MNHEY, SVGAGI. CDR3 bases: TGTGCCAGCAGTTACCAGTTACCGAACACTGAAGCTTTCTTT. This encodes CASSYQLPNTEAFF.

The chain is built from TRBV20-1 and TRBJ2-7; no reliable D call. CDR1 DFQATT and CDR2 SNEGSKA come from the germline V gene (reference sequence). The CDR3 totals 11 residues. V was pared by 5 bases and J by 0 bases, with 5 bases between. CDR3 sequence (DNA): TGCAGTGCTGCCGACTCCTACGAGCAGTACTTC. It yields the protein CSAADSYEQYF.

The chain carries TRBV10-3 and TRBJ2-3; no clear D gene. Germline CDR1 is ENHRY and CDR2 is SYGVKD. The V gene lost 3 bases and the J gene lost 6 bases, with 4 bases spanning the gap. This CDR3 is built from 11 residues. CDR3 protein: CAISEGDTQYF. The CDR3 DNA reads TGTGCCATCAGTGAAGGGGATACGCAGTATTTT.

This clonotype has just a few counts. The chain joins TRBV24-1 to TRBJ2-5, with 7 bases aligning to TRBD2. The CDR3 contains 16 residues. V lost 3 bases to trimming and J lost 5 bases; unmatched junction nucleotides: 11. Per germline, CDR1 KGHDR and CDR2 SFDVKD. The CDR3 region is CATSDGLGGGYETQYF. DNA for the CDR3: TGTGCCACCAGTGATGGCCTGGGGGGGGGATACGAGACCCAGTACTTC.

This chain's CDR3 is CASSLGRPAAQYF. Written as DNA, the CDR3 is TGTGCCAGCAGTTTGGGACGGCCCGCGGCCCAGTACTTC. V and J are TRBV12-3 or TRBV12-4 and TRBJ2-5; possibly TRBD1 or TRBD2 for D (5 bases each). This CDR3 has 13 amino acids. Trimming shortened V by 3 bases and J by 9 bases, and 14 bases separated the two germline ends.